This TCR beta chain was documented in a study of shared clonotypes between healthy human individuals. CD45RO-negative CD8 cells positively selected for CCR7 made up the naive population, which excluded terminally differentiated effector memory CD45RA+ cells. Caucasian adults residing in Nashville, Tennessee made up all the donors. Every immunoSEQ plate was one replicate of a subset's evenly spread DNA. Method: immunoSEQ multiplex PCR; TCRdb's copy keeps in-frame clones and lacks some. This sample has roughly 550,000 clones, with roughly 95% found just once. Notes on the study in general: Memory subsets had estimated richness that was generally smaller than that of naive subsets. There were few donors, and this limited the genetic and exposure-history diversity represented.

This CDR3 spans 22 amino acids. In the case of this clone: Its target is unknown.

This chain uses TRBV21-1 with TRBJ2-6; the DNA was not used to check the table's D call, TRBD1. TRBV21-1 is a pseudogene segment. Material: naive CD8+ T cells sorted from blood. This TCR derives from a woman aged 30 to 39 in good health. CDR3: CASSPRLSQRTGEIAGANVLTF. In DNA, the CDR3 is TGTGCCAGCAGCCCCCGTTTGTCCCAAAGGACAGGAGAGATAGCTGGGGCCAACGTCCTGACTTTC.